This T cell receptor beta chain came from a study of cytomegalovirus exposure and HLA in healthy donors. The PCR employed 60 Vbeta primers together with 13 Jbeta primers. Using immunoSEQ multiplex PCR, the repertoire was profiled, and TCRdb retains in-frame clones only, with some absent. The data contain some 160,000 clones, around 70% of them singletons. Trimming removed 1 base at V and 4 bases at J, with 8 bases between. Per germline, CDR1 SGHRS and CDR2 YFSETQ. CDR3 length: 13 amino acids. Points from the study as a whole: Some segments of the V type, notably TRBV6-2 and TRBV6-3, were excluded as indistinguishable. Analyzed later, most CMV-associated TCR beta chains appeared HLA-restricted. A reported reduction in N-insertions relative to the 666-donor mean was seen in an Asian-associated ancestry cluster in a later analysis.

As to this clone: What it binds is unknown.

The clonotype originates from a man aged 35 to 55 in good health and CMV-seronegative. The sequencing sample was made of PBMCs. The chain employs TRBV5-1 and TRBJ1-2; D ambiguous. The CDR3 nucleotides read TGCGCCAGCAGCTTGTCTGGGCCCTATGGCTACACCTTC. Translated, it gives CASSLSGPYGYTF.